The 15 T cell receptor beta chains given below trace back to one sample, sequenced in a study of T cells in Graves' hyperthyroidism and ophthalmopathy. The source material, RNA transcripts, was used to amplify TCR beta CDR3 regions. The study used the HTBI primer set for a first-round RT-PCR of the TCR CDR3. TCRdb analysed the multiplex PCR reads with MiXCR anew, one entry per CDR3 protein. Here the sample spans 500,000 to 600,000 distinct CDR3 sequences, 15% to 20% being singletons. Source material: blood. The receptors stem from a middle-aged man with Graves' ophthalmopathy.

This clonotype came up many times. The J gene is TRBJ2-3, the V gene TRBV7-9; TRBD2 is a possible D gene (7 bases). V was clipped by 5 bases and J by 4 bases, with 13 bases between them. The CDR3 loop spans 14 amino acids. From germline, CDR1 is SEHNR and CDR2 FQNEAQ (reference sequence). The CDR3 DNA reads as TGTGCCAGCAGCCCACGCGGGGGCGCAGATACGCAGTATTTT. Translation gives CASSPRGGADTQYF.

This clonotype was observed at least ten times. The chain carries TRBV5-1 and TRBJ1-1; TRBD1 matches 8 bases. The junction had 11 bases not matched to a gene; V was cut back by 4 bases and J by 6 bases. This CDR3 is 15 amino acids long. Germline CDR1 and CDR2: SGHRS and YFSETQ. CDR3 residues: CASSGGTGGPPEAFF. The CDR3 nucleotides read TGCGCCAGCAGCGGGGGGACAGGAGGGCCCCCTGAAGCTTTCTTT.

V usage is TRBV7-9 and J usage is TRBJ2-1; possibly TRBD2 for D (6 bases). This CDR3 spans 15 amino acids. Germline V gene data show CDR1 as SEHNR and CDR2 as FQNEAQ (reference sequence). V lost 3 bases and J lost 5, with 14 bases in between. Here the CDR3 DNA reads TGTGCCAGCAGCTTCGCCGGGAGAGGCGACAATGAGCAGTTCTTC. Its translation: CASSFAGRGDNEQFF.

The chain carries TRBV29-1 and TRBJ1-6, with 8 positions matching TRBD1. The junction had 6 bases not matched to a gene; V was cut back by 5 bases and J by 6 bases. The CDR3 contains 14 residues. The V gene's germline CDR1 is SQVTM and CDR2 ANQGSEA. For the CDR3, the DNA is TGCAGCGTTCTCACAGGGGGTAGTAATTCACCCCTCCACTTT. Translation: CSVLTGGSNSPLHF.

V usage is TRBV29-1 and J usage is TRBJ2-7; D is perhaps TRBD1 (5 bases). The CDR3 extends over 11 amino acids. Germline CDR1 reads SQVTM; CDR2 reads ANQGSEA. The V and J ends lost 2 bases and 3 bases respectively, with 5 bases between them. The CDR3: CSVEQGYEQYF. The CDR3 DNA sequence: TGCAGCGTTGAACAGGGCTACGAGCAGTACTTC.

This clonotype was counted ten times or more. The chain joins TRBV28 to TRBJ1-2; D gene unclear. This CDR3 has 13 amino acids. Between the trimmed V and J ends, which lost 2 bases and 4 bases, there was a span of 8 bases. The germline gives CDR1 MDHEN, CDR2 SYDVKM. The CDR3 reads CASSLQRSYGYTF. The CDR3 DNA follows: TGTGCCAGCAGTTTACAGAGGAGCTATGGCTACACCTTC.

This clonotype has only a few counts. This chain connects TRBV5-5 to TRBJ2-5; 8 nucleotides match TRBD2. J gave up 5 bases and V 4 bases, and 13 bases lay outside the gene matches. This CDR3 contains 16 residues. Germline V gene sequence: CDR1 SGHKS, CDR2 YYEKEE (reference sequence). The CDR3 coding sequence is TGTGCCAGCAGCCCCGGGACTAGAACCTTGGGGGAGACCCAGTACTTC. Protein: CASSPGTRTLGETQYF. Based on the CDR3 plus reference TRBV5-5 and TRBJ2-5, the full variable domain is DAGVTQSPTHLIKTRGQQVTLRCSPISGHKSVSWYQQVLGQGPQFIFQYYEKEERGRGNFPDRFSARQFPNYSSELNVNALLLGDSALYLCASSPGTRTLGETQYFGPGTRLLVL.

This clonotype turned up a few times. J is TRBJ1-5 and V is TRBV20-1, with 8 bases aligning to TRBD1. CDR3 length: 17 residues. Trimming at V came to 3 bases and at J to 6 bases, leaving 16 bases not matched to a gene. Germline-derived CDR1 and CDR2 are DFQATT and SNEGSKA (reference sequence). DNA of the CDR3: TGCAGTGCTAGCGGGGGGATAGGACAGGGTCGAAGTCAGCCCCAGCATTTT. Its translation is CSASGGIGQGRSQPQHF.

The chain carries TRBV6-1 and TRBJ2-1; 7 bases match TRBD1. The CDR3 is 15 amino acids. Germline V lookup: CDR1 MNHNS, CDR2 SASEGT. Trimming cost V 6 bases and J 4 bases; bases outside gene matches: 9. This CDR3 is CASSITGVGYNEQFF. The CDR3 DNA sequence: TGTGCCAGCAGCATTACAGGGGTGGGGTACAATGAGCAGTTCTTC.

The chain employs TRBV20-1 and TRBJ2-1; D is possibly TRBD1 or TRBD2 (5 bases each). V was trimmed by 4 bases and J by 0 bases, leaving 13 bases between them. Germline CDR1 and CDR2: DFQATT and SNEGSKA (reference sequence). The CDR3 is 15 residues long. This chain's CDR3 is CSATGTVLSYNEQFF. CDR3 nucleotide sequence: TGCAGTGCTACCGGGACGGTCCTCTCCTACAATGAGCAGTTCTTC.

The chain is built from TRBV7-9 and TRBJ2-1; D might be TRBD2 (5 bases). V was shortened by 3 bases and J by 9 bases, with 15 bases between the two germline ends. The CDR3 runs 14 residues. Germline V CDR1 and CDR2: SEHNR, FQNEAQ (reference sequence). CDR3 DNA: TGTGCCAGCAGCTTGTGGACTCGAGCTGCTGAGCAGTTCTTC. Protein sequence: CASSLWTRAAEQFF.

The CDR3 nucleotides read TGCAGTGCTGGAGGAGGGGGCTATGGCTACACCTTC. Protein sequence: CSAGGGGYGYTF. The chain links TRBV20-1 to TRBJ1-2; D might be TRBD1 (6 bases). Germline-derived CDR1 and CDR2 are DFQATT and SNEGSKA (reference sequence). The CDR3 covers 12 residues. V was clipped by 5 bases and J by 4 bases, with 11 bases between them.

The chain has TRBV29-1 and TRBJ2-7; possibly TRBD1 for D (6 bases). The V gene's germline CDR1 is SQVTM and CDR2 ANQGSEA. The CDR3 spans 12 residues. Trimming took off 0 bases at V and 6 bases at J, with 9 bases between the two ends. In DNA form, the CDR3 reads TGCAGCGTTGAAGAGGGGGCATCCGAGCAGTACTTC. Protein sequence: CSVEEGASEQYF.

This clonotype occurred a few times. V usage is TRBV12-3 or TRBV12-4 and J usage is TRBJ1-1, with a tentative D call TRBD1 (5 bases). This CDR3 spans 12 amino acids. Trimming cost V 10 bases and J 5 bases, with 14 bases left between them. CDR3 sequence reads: CATGGWGTEAFF. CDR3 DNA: TGTGCCACGGGGGGGTGGGGTACTGAAGCTTTCTTT.

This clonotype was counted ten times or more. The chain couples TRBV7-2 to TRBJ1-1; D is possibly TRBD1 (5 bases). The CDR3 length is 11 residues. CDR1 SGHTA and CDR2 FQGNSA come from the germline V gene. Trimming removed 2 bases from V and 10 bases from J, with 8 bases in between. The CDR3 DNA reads TGTGCCAGCAGCTTAAGGGGTGGAGCTTTCTTT. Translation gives CASSLRGGAFF.